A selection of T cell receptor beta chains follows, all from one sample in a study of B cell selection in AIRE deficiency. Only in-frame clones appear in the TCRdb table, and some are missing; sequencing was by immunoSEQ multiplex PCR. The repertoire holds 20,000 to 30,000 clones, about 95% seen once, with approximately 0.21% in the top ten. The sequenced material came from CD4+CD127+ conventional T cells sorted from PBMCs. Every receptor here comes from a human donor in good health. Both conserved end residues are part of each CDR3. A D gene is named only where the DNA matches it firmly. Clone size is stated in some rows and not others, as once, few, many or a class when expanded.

CDR3nt: TGTGCCAGCAGCCTCCCGACTAGCGGGAGGGCCTCACCCTACAATGAGCAGTTCTTC
CDR3aa: CASSLPTSGRASPYNEQFF
abundance: NA
d_gene: TRBD2
v_gene: TRBV7-2
j_gene: TRBJ2-1

CDR3nt: TGCGCCAGCAGTCCTCAGGGGGCGGACTACGAGCAGTACTTC
CDR3aa: CASSPQGADYEQYF
abundance: NA
d_gene: TRBD1
v_gene: TRBV5-1
j_gene: TRBJ2-7

CDR3nt: TGCGCCAGCAGCTTTTCAGGGTTGGGCACAGATACGCAGTATTTT
CDR3aa: CASSFSGLGTDTQYF
abundance: NA
d_gene: NA
v_gene: TRBV5-1
j_gene: TRBJ2-3

CDR3nt: TGTGCCAGTAGTATAGAGCGGCGGGTTGAAGCTTTCTTT
CDR3aa: CASSIERRVEAFF
abundance: NA
d_gene: NA
v_gene: TRBV19
j_gene: TRBJ1-1

CDR3nt: TGTGCCAGCAGCGAAGGGGCGGGGGGATATAGCAATCAGCCCCAGCATTTT
CDR3aa: CASSEGAGGYSNQPQHF
abundance: NA
d_gene: NA
v_gene: TRBV9
j_gene: TRBJ1-5

CDR3nt: TGTGCCATCAGTGAGTCAGGCAGGACCACAGATACGCAGTATTTT
CDR3aa: CAISESGRTTDTQYF
abundance: NA
d_gene: NA
v_gene: TRBV10-3
j_gene: TRBJ2-3

CDR3nt: TGTGCCAGCAGTATACTAGCGGGAGGGCCTGGTGAGCAGTTCTTC
CDR3aa: CASSILAGGPGEQFF
abundance: NA
d_gene: TRBD2
v_gene: TRBV28
j_gene: TRBJ2-1

CDR3nt: TGTGCCAGCAGCTTAATGGGGGGGCTAGGGCCAGATACGCAGTATTTT
CDR3aa: CASSLMGGLGPDTQYF
abundance: NA
d_gene: NA
v_gene: TRBV7-3
j_gene: TRBJ2-3

CDR3nt: TGTGCCAGCAGCCTTACGTGGGAGGTCGGCACCGGGGAGCTGTTTTTT
CDR3aa: CASSLTWEVGTGELFF
abundance: NA
d_gene: NA
v_gene: TRBV4-2
j_gene: TRBJ2-2

CDR3nt: TGCAGCGTTGATTACGGGAGCGACGAGCAGTACTTC
CDR3aa: CSVDYGSDEQYF
abundance: NA
d_gene: NA
v_gene: TRBV29-1
j_gene: TRBJ2-7

CDR3nt: TGTGCCAGCTCACCAGGGGGCTACGGGGCCAACGTCCTGACTTTC
CDR3aa: CASSPGGYGANVLTF
abundance: NA
d_gene: NA
v_gene: TRBV18
j_gene: TRBJ2-6

CDR3nt: TGTGCCTCCAGGACAGCTAGCTCTGGAAACACCATATATTTT
CDR3aa: CASRTASSGNTIYF
abundance: NA
d_gene: NA
v_gene: TRBV27
j_gene: TRBJ1-3

CDR3nt: TGTGCCAGTAGTATGATAGGAGGGCGCGGGGCCAACGTCCTGACTTTC
CDR3aa: CASSMIGGRGANVLTF
abundance: NA
d_gene: NA
v_gene: TRBV19
j_gene: TRBJ2-6

CDR3nt: TGCAGCGTTCTACGTTCGGCCGGCCAAGAGACCCAGTACTTC
CDR3aa: CSVLRSAGQETQYF
abundance: NA
d_gene: NA
v_gene: TRBV29-1
j_gene: TRBJ2-5

CDR3nt: TGTGCCAGCAGTTTACAGCAGGGTAACTATGGCTACACCTTC
CDR3aa: CASSLQQGNYGYTF
abundance: NA
d_gene: NA
v_gene: TRBV28
j_gene: TRBJ1-2

CDR3nt: TGTGCCAGCAGTGATAATAGCGGACGATACGAGCAGTACTTC
CDR3aa: CASSDNSGRYEQYF
abundance: NA
d_gene: NA
v_gene: TRBV6-1
j_gene: TRBJ2-7

CDR3nt: TGTGCCAGCAGTTCCCCGTATGGCTACACCTTC
CDR3aa: CASSSPYGYTF
abundance: NA
d_gene: NA
v_gene: TRBV28
j_gene: TRBJ1-2

CDR3nt: TGTGCCAGCAGCGCTCGGGGCCTCGACACAGATACGCAGTATTTT
CDR3aa: CASSARGLDTDTQYF
abundance: few
d_gene: NA
v_gene: TRBV7-9
j_gene: TRBJ2-3

CDR3nt: TGTGCCAGCTCGCCCACCGGTGGGGAGACCCAGTACTTC
CDR3aa: CASSPTGGETQYF
abundance: NA
d_gene: NA
v_gene: TRBV18
j_gene: TRBJ2-5

CDR3nt: TGCGCCAGCAGCCAAGATTCGCTTGGGTCGGGGCGTAATCAGCCCCAGCATTTT
CDR3aa: CASSQDSLGSGRNQPQHF
abundance: NA
d_gene: NA
v_gene: TRBV4-1
j_gene: TRBJ1-5

CDR3nt: TGTGCCAGCAGACAGGGACAGGGTCCCACTGAAGCTTTCTTT
CDR3aa: CASRQGQGPTEAFF
abundance: NA
d_gene: TRBD1
v_gene: TRBV6-1
j_gene: TRBJ1-1

CDR3nt: TGTGCCAGCAGGAAACCGGGGGTTCCGAACACCGGGGAGCTGTTTTTT
CDR3aa: CASRKPGVPNTGELFF
abundance: NA
d_gene: NA
v_gene: TRBV28
j_gene: TRBJ2-2

CDR3nt: TGTGCCAGCAGCTTGACAGGGACTGAAGATACGCAGTATTTT
CDR3aa: CASSLTGTEDTQYF
abundance: once
d_gene: NA
v_gene: TRBV5-4
j_gene: TRBJ2-3

CDR3nt: TGTGCCAGCGCTTTGTATGCGACAAGACCATACAATGAGCAGTTCTTC
CDR3aa: CASALYATRPYNEQFF
abundance: NA
d_gene: NA
v_gene: TRBV7-3
j_gene: TRBJ2-1

CDR3nt: TGTGCCAGCAACAGGGGCGTTCGCGAAAAACTGTTTTTT
CDR3aa: CASNRGVREKLFF
abundance: NA
d_gene: TRBD1
v_gene: TRBV6-6
j_gene: TRBJ1-4

CDR3nt: TGCAGCGTTGTACCGACTAGCGGCGAGCAGTACTTC
CDR3aa: CSVVPTSGEQYF
abundance: NA
d_gene: TRBD2
v_gene: TRBV29-1
j_gene: TRBJ2-7

CDR3nt: TGTGCCAGCAATTGGGGACAAAGTCCCTACGAGCAGTACTTC
CDR3aa: CASNWGQSPYEQYF
abundance: NA
d_gene: NA
v_gene: TRBV28
j_gene: TRBJ2-7

CDR3nt: TGTGCCAGCAGTTTTCTCGGCAGGTCCTATGGCTACACCTTC
CDR3aa: CASSFLGRSYGYTF
abundance: NA
d_gene: NA
v_gene: TRBV28
j_gene: TRBJ1-2

CDR3nt: TGTGCCAGCAGTTCGACTAGCGGGAGGGATTCCTACGAGCAGTACTTC
CDR3aa: CASSSTSGRDSYEQYF
abundance: NA
d_gene: TRBD2
v_gene: TRBV28
j_gene: TRBJ2-7

CDR3nt: TGTGCCAGCAGCTTTGGTGGGGGGGATGAGCAGTTCTTC
CDR3aa: CASSFGGGDEQFF
abundance: few
d_gene: TRBD2
v_gene: TRBV5-6
j_gene: TRBJ2-1

CDR3nt: TGTGCCAGCAAGGTACAGGGAACTGGAAACACCATATATTTT
CDR3aa: CASKVQGTGNTIYF
abundance: NA
d_gene: NA
v_gene: TRBV28
j_gene: TRBJ1-3

CDR3nt: TGTGCCAGCAGCTTAGGGGGACAGTTCTCCGGCTACACCTTC
CDR3aa: CASSLGGQFSGYTF
abundance: NA
d_gene: TRBD1
v_gene: TRBV5-6
j_gene: TRBJ1-2

CDR3nt: TGTGCCAGTAGCATATCACCGCAAATTAAGAATGAGCAGTTCTTC
CDR3aa: CASSISPQIKNEQFF
abundance: NA
d_gene: NA
v_gene: TRBV19
j_gene: TRBJ2-1

CDR3nt: TGTGCCAGCAGGCGATACACCGGGGAGCTGTTTTTT
CDR3aa: CASRRYTGELFF
abundance: NA
d_gene: NA
v_gene: TRBV28
j_gene: TRBJ2-2

CDR3nt: TGTGCCAGCAGTTCCAGGACAGGGAGAACTGGGGCCAACGTCCTGACTTTC
CDR3aa: CASSSRTGRTGANVLTF
abundance: once
d_gene: TRBD1
v_gene: TRBV28
j_gene: TRBJ2-6

CDR3nt: TGTGCCAGCAGTGGCCAACGAGGGAGGGTCGGTTCTGGCACCATATATTTT
CDR3aa: CASSGQRGRVGSGTIYF
abundance: NA
d_gene: NA
v_gene: TRBV6-1
j_gene: TRBJ1-3

CDR3nt: TGTGCCAGTAGTATACGGACCTGGGAAAGGGAAGCTTTCTTT
CDR3aa: CASSIRTWEREAFF
abundance: NA
d_gene: NA
v_gene: TRBV19
j_gene: TRBJ1-1

CDR3nt: TGCGCCAGCAGCAGAGGGACAGACAATGAGCAGTTCTTC
CDR3aa: CASSRGTDNEQFF
abundance: NA
d_gene: TRBD1
v_gene: TRBV5-1
j_gene: TRBJ2-1